Sequencing of this T cell receptor beta chain was carried out in a study of T cell responses to AZD1222 COVID-19 vaccine. Study-wide results and caveats: An increase in Spike-specific TCR breadth and depth was observed after two AZD1222 doses. Clonal diversity was possibly underestimated, and the donors were mostly white British, with more females. There were repertoire samples only from the period after the peak T cell response.

With respect to this clone: As yet, its antigen is unknown.

Data came from immunoSEQ multiplex PCR; TCRdb stores just in-frame clones and leaves some out. The data hold 110,000 to 150,000 clones, with just under 95% observed a single time. The germline V gene has CDR1 SGHNT and CDR2 YYREEE (reference sequence). With 4 bases removed from V and 2 bases from J, the gap between germline ends came to 12 bases. The CDR3 sequence is 15 residues long. The chain is built from TRBV5-4 and TRBJ2-2, with D uncertain. This specimen was peripheral blood, taken on day 0 of AZD1222 vaccination. The receptor's source is an adult in good health. CDR3 sequence (DNA): TGTGCCAGCAGCGCTTCTGGCCTAAACACCGGGGAGCTGTTTTTT. It is translated as CASSASGLNTGELFF.